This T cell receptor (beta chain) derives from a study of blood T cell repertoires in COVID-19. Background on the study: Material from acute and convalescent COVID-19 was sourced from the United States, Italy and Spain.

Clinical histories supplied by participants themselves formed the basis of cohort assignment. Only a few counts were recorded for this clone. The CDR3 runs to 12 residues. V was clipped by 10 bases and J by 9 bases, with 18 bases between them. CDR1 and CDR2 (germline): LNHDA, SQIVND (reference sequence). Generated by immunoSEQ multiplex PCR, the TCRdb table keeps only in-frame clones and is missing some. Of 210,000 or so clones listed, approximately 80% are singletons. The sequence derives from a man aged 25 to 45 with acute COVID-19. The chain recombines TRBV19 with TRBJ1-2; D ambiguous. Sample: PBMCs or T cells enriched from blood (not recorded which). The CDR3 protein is CATTDGPGSYTF. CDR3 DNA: TGTGCCACCACCGACGGCCCGGGAAGCTACACCTTC. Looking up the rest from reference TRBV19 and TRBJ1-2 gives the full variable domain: DGGITQSPKYLFRKEGQNVTLSCEQNLNHDAMYWYRQDPGQGLRLIYYSQIVNDFQKGDIAEGYSVSREKKESFPLTVTSAQKNPTAFYLCATTDGPGSYTFGSGTRLTVV.